This T cell receptor (beta chain) originates from a study of CD8+CD57+ T cells in acquired aplastic anemia. The overall study: Sorted CD4+ and CD8+ cells yielded DNA averaging around 3.2 ug.

TCR beta VDJ and CDR3 profiling used genomic DNA as template. TCRdb redid the calling of the reads with MiXCR, one entry per CDR3 protein. This table holds approximately 190,000 distinct CDR3 sequences, 48% found once. CDR3 length: 13 residues. Germline values: CDR1 SGHVS, CDR2 FNYEAQ. The V end was cut by 2 bases, the J end by 4 bases, with 8 bases between. There are a few counts of this clonotype. Sequencing involved patients with CD8+CD57+ cell expansion previously shown by flow cytometry. Every patient presented with severe acquired aplastic anemia. At the time of blood sampling, patients had not yet received any therapy.

The chain joins TRBV7-6 to TRBJ2-5; possibly TRBD1 or TRBD2 for D (5 bases each). The material sequenced was sorted CD4+, CD8+, or CD8+CD57+ T cells (not recorded which) from PBMCs. The receptor's source is a human donor with aplastic anemia. CDR3 amino acids: CASSLTRGETQYF. For the CDR3, the DNA is TGTGCCAGCAGCTTAACGAGGGGAGAGACCCAGTACTTC.